This T cell receptor (beta chain) was captured by sequencing in a study of CD8 T cells in Susac syndrome. RNA in amounts of roughly 0.5 to 1 ug was reverse transcribed with random hexamers. TCRdb itself ran the immunoSEQ multiplex PCR reads through MiXCR, one entry per CDR3 protein. The sample shows 150,000 or so distinct CDR3 sequences, 95% of them seen only once. This CDR3 has 16 amino acids. The source of this sequence is a human donor with Susac syndrome. The sequencing sample was made of CD4+ T cells from PBMCs. The V call is TRBV23-1, the J call TRBJ2-2, with TRBD1 identical over 7 bases. TRBV23-1 is assigned to the ORF class and has an uncertain function. CDR3 sequence (DNA): TGCACAGGGGAATGGGCAGACCGAGGGGACACCGGGGAGCTGTTTTTT. Protein sequence: CTGEWADRGDTGELFF.